This T cell receptor beta chain is drawn from a study of vaccination and CD4 T cells after COVID-19. With the Oncomine TCR Beta short-read assay, DNA from cultured CD4+ T cells was sequenced. TCRdb reprocessed the PCR reads via MiXCR and lists one record per CDR3 protein. The data show around 13,000 distinct CDR3 sequences, roughly 60% seen once. Regarding treatment: approximately 9-day PBMC culture with coronavirus spike peptide pools or control peptides (ViraFEST assay). The CDR3 is made up of 12 amino acids. Trimming cost V 5 bases and J 8 bases, with 12 bases left between them. CDR1 is SGHAT, CDR2 FQNNGV, per germline. As for this clonotype: Its target is unknown.

The specimen was CD4+ T cells from blood, cultured in vitro. The chain employs TRBV11-2 and TRBJ2-5; D is unclear. The source is a human donor who had recovered from COVID-19. DNA for the CDR3: TGTGCCAGCAGCCCTAGGGTGGAAACCCAGTACTTC. It translates to CASSPRVETQYF.